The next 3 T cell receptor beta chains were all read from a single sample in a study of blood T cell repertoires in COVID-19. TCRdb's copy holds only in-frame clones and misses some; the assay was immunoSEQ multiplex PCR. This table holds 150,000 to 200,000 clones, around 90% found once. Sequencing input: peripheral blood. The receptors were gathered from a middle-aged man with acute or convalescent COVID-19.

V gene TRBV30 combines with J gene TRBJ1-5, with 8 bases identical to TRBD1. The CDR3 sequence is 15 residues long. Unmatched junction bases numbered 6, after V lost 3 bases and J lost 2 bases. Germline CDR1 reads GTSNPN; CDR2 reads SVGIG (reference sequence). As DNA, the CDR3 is TGTGCCTGGAGCAGACAGGGGTCGGGCAATCAGCCCCAGCATTTT. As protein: CAWSRQGSGNQPQHF.

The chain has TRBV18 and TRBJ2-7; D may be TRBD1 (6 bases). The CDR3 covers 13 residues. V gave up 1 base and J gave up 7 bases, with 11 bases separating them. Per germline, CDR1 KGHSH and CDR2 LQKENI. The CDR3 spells CASSPHTRGEQYF. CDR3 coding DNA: TGTGCCAGCTCACCACATACCAGGGGAGAGCAGTACTTC.

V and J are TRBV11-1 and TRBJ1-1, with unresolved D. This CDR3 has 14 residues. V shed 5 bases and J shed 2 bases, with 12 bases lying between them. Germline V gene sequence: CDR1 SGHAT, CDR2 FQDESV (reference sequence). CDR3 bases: TGTGCCAGCAGCATAACTACAAGAAACACTGAAGCTTTCTTT. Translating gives CASSITTRNTEAFF.